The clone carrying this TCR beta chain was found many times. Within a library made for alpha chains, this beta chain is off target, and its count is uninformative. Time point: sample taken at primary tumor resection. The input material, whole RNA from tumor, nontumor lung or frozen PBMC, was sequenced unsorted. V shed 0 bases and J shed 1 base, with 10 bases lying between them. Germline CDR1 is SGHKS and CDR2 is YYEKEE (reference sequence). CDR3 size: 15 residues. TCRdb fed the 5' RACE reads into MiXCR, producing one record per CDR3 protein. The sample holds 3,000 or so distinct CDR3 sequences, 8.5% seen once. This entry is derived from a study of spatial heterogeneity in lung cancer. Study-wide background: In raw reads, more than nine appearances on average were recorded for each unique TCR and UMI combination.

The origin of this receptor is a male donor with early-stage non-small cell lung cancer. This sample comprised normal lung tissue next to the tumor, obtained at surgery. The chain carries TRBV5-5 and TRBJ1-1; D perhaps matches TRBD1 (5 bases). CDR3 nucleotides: TGTGCCAGCAGCTTGGTTCACGGGGGGAACACTGAAGCTTTCTTT. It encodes CASSLVHGGNTEAFF.